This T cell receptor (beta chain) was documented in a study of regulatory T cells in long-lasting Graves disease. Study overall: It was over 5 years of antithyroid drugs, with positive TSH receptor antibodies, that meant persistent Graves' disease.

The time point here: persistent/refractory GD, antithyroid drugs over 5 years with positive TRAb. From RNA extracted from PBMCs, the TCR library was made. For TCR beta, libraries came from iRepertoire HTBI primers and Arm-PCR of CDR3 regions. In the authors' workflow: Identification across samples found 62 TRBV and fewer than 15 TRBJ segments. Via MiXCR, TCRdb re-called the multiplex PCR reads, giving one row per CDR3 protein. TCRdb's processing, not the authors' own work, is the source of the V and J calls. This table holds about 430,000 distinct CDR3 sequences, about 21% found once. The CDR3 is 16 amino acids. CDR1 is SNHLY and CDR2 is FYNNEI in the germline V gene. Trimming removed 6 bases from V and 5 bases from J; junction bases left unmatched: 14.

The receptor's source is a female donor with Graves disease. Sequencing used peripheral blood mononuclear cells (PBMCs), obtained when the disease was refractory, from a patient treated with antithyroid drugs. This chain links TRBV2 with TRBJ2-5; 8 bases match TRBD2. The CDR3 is CASRSVSGRGGETQYF. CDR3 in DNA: TGTGCCAGCAGATCGGTATCCGGGAGGGGCGGGGAGACCCAGTACTTC.